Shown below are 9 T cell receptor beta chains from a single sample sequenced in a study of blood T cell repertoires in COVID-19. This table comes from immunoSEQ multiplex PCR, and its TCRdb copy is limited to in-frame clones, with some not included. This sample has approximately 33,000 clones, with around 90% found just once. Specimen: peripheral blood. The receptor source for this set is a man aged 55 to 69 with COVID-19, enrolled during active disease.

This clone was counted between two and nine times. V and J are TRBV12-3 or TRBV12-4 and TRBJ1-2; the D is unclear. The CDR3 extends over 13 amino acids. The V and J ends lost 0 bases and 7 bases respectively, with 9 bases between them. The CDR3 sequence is CASSLAPGGGYTF. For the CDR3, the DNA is TGTGCCAGCAGTTTAGCTCCCGGAGGTGGCTACACCTTC.

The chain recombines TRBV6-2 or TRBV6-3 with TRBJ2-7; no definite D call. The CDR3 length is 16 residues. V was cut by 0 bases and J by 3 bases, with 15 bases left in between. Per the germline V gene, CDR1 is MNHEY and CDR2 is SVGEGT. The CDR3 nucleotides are TGTGCCAGCAGTTACTCGCGCCAGGAACCAAACTACGAGCAGTACTTC. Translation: CASSYSRQEPNYEQYF.

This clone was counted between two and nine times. As DNA, the CDR3 is TGTGCCAGCAGCTTATCGGACATGCCAAACTCTGGAAACACCATATATTTT. It encodes CASSLSDMPNSGNTIYF. This sequence joins TRBV11-2 and TRBJ1-3, with D possibly being TRBD1 (5 bases). This CDR3 contains 17 residues. Germline lookup yields CDR1 SGHAT and CDR2 FQNNGV. V was trimmed by 2 bases and J by 0 bases, leaving 14 bases between them. Combining the CDR3 with reference TRBV11-2 and TRBJ1-3 gives the whole variable domain EAGVAQSPRYKIIEKRQSVAFWCNPISGHATLYWYQQILGQGPKLLIQFQNNGVVDDSQLPKDRFSAERLKGVDSTLKIQPAKLEDSAVYLCASSLSDMPNSGNTIYFGEGSWLTVV.

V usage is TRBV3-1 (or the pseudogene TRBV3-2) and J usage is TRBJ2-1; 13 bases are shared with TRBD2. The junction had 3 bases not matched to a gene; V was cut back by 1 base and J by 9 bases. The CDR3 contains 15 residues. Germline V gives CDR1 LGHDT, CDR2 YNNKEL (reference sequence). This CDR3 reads CASSQGTSGSGEQFF. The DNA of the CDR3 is TGTGCCAGCAGCCAAGGGACTAGCGGGAGTGGTGAGCAGTTCTTC.

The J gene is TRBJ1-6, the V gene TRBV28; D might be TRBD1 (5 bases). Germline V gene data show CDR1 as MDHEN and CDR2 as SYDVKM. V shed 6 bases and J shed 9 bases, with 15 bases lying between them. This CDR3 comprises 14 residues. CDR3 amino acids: CASRIDPGGSPLHF. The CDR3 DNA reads TGTGCCAGCAGGATTGACCCGGGGGGTTCACCCCTCCACTTT.

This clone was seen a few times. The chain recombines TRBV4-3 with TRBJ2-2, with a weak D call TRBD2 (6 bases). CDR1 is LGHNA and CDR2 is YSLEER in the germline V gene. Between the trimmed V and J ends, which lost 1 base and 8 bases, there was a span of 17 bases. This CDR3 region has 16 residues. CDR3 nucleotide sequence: TGCGCCAGCAGCCAAGGAGGCGGGACCCTCGGGGGGGAGCTGTTTTTT. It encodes CASSQGGGTLGGELFF.

The CDR3 region is CASNVAGVNNEQFF. CDR3 DNA sequence: TGTGCCAGCAACGTAGCGGGAGTCAACAATGAGCAGTTCTTC. The chain recombines TRBV7-9 with TRBJ2-1, with 9 bases identical to TRBD2. Germline trimming cut 7 bases from V and 5 bases from J; bases unmatched to any gene: 6. The CDR3 consists of 14 residues. Germline V lookup: CDR1 SEHNR, CDR2 FQNEAQ (reference sequence).

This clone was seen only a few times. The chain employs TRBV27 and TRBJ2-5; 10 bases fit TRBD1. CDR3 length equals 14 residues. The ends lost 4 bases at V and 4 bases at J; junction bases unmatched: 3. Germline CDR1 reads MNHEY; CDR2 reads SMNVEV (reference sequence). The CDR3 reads CASSSTGGRETQYF. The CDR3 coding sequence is TGTGCCAGCAGTTCGACAGGGGGCCGAGAGACCCAGTACTTC.

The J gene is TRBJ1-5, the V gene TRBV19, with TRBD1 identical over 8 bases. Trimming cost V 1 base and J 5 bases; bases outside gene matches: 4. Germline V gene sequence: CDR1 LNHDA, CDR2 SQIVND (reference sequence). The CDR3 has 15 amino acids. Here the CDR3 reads CASSIGTGFDQPQHF. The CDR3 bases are TGTGCCAGTAGTATAGGGACAGGGTTTGATCAGCCCCAGCATTTT.